This T cell receptor (beta chain) was sequenced for a study of CD8+ T cells in alopecia areata. The treatment here: oral pan-JAK inhibitor, 5-10 mg twice daily. Extracted RNA was reverse transcribed into cDNA, the sequencing template. Here immunoSEQ multiplex PCR was the method, and the copy in TCRdb shows in-frame clones only, minus some. The sample holds a few hundred thousand clones, roughly two fifths seen once. This receptor was obtained from a human donor with alopecia areata. The starting material was CD4+ T cells sorted from blood, obtained between weeks 30 and 35, from a patient treated with tofacitinib.

The CDR3 sequence is CASRAGSNTGELFF. In DNA form, the CDR3 reads TGTGCCAGCAGGGCGGGATCGAACACCGGGGAGCTGTTTTTT. The chain uses TRBV2 and TRBJ2-2, with D possibly TRBD2 on 6 matching bases. V lost 6 bases and J 0 bases, leaving 8 bases between the germline ends. Germline-derived CDR1 and CDR2 are SNHLY and FYNNEI. CDR3 length: 14 residues.